This TCR beta chain originates from a study of T cell responses to AZD1222 COVID-19 vaccine. Whole-study results and caveats: Sampling captured repertoires only after the peak T cell response.

Remarks on this clone: Its target is not known.

V was pared by 7 bases and J by 2 bases, with 17 bases between. The germline CDR1 and CDR2 sequences are KGHDR and SFDVKD. The CDR3 has 16 amino acids. TCRdb keeps only in-frame clones here, not all; method: immunoSEQ multiplex PCR. The table lists under 130,000 clones, over 75% of them singletons, with roughly 20% in the top ten. The J gene is TRBJ1-5, the V gene TRBV24-1, with D maybe TRBD1 (5 bases). The clonotype originates from an adult in good health. The sample here was peripheral blood, taken on day 0 of AZD1222 vaccination. The CDR3 loop is CATSDSGWEGNQPQHF. In DNA form, the CDR3 reads TGTGCCACCAGCGACAGCGGATGGGAGGGCAATCAGCCCCAGCATTTT.